A single sample is the source of the 10 T cell receptor beta chains below, sequenced in a study of cytomegalovirus exposure and HLA in healthy donors. This PCR relied on a set of 60 Vbeta primers and 13 Jbeta primers. Profiled with immunoSEQ multiplex PCR; TCRdb holds only in-frame clones, not every one. The sample includes about 160,000 clones, roughly 84% of them seen just once. The specimen sequenced was PBMCs. These receptors were obtained from a man younger than 30 in good health and CMV-seronegative.

CDR3 sequence (DNA): TGTGCCAGCAGCCAAGTCTGGTCGCTCGGGGACTACGAGCAGTACTTC. Translation: CASSQVWSLGDYEQYF. V and J are TRBV4-2 and TRBJ2-7; weak D call: TRBD2 (5 bases). The CDR3 is 16 residues long. The germline V and J ends were trimmed by 1 base and 3 bases, with 16 bases remaining between them. CDR1 is LGHNA and CDR2 is YNFKEQ in the germline V gene.

In its sample, this clone was seen once. J is TRBJ2-5 and V is TRBV5-6; D unclear. The CDR3 has 14 residues. With 1 base removed from V and 5 bases from J, the gap between germline ends came to 12 bases. Germline-derived CDR1 and CDR2 are SGHDT and YYEEEE. Here the CDR3 reads CASSLFSPRETQYF. As DNA, the CDR3 is TGTGCCAGCAGCTTGTTCTCACCGAGGGAGACCCAGTACTTC.

This chain uses TRBV27 with TRBJ1-5; weak D call: TRBD1 (6 bases). Trimming took off 5 bases at V and 7 bases at J, with 12 bases between the two ends. The CDR3 totals 13 residues. The germline V gene has CDR1 MNHEY and CDR2 SMNVEV (reference sequence). In nucleotides, the CDR3 is TGTGCCAGCAGTGGGGGGGCCCGGCAGCCCCAGCATTTT. Its protein is CASSGGARQPQHF.

The rearrangement links TRBV6-1 to TRBJ2-5; D ambiguous. Germline CDR1 and CDR2: MNHNS and SASEGT. V was trimmed by 10 bases and J by 5 bases, leaving 11 bases between them. The CDR3 totals 11 residues. CDR3 bases: TGTGCCACCCGATACTTGGAGACCCAGTACTTC. Protein product: CATRYLETQYF.

This clone was detected only once. The chain recombines TRBV11-2 with TRBJ2-3; 7 nucleotides match TRBD2. V shed 5 bases, J shed 0 bases, and the junction held 14 bases outside the gene matches. CDR1 is SGHAT and CDR2 is FQNNGV in the germline V gene. CDR3 length equals 18 residues. CDR3 in DNA: TGTGCCAGCAGCCCAAGGGGACTGAGCGGGGCTAGCACAGATACGCAGTATTTT. It is translated as CASSPRGLSGASTDTQYF. Full variable domain (remainder filled in from reference TRBV11-2 and TRBJ2-3): EAGVAQSPRYKIIEKRQSVAFWCNPISGHATLYWYQQILGQGPKLLIQFQNNGVVDDSQLPKDRFSAERLKGVDSTLKIQPAKLEDSAVYLCASSPRGLSGASTDTQYFGPGTRLTVL.

CDR3 DNA sequence: TGTGCCAGCAGCGTAGGGTCCGGGACAGGGACCTACGAGCAGTACTTC. Amino acid sequence: CASSVGSGTGTYEQYF. The V and J genes are TRBV9 and TRBJ2-7; TRBD1 matches at 9 bases. The CDR3 consists of 16 residues. Germline V CDR1 and CDR2: SGDLS, YYNGEE. Trimming removed 0 bases from V and 2 bases from J; junction bases left unmatched: 6.

The rearrangement joins TRBV6-6 to TRBJ2-7, with 7 bases matching TRBD2. Germline V gene lookup returns CDR1 MNHNY and CDR2 SVGAGI (reference sequence). The trim removed 0 bases at V and 2 bases at J, leaving 7 bases unmatched. The CDR3 totals 16 residues. In nucleotides, the CDR3 is TGTGCCAGCAGTTACTCCCTTGGACTAGAAGCCTACGAGCAGTACTTC. Its translation: CASSYSLGLEAYEQYF.

About this clone itself: A junction end diverges from the germline sequence, so it may reflect a read error. The gene calls are TRBV5-1 and TRBJ2-7; D may be TRBD1 (5 bases). Germline CDR1 is SGHRS and CDR2 is YFSETQ. The CDR3 loop spans 14 amino acids. The CDR3 DNA reads TGTGCCAGCAGCCCGTTTGGGGCAGCCTACGAGCAGTACTTC. This gives the protein CASSPFGAAYEQYF.

The rearrangement links TRBV28 to TRBJ2-7; 10 positions agree with TRBD2. The germline CDR1 and CDR2 sequences are MDHEN and SYDVKM. This CDR3 has 14 amino acids. With V trimmed by 5 bases and J by 3 bases, 4 bases remained unmatched. The CDR3 loop is CASSPSGSGYEQYF. CDR3 DNA: TGTGCCAGCAGTCCTAGCGGGAGTGGCTACGAGCAGTACTTC.

This chain links TRBV7-9 with TRBJ1-2; D not resolved. The CDR3 loop spans 12 amino acids. Trimming removed 3 bases from V and 0 bases from J, with 2 bases in between. From germline, CDR1 is SEHNR and CDR2 FQNEAQ (reference sequence). CDR3 nucleotides: TGTGCCAGCAGCTTCACTAACTATGGCTACACCTTC. Its translation: CASSFTNYGYTF.